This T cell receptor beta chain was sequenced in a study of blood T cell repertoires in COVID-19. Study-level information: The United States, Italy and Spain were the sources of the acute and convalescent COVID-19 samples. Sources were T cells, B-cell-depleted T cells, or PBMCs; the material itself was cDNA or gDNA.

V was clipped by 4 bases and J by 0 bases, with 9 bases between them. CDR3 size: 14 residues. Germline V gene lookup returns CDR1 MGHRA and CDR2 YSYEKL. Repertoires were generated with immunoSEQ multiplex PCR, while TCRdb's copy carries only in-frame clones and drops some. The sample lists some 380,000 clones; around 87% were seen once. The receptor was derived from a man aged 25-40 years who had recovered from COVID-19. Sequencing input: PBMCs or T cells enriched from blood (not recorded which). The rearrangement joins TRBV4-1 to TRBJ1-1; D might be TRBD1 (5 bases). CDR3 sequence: CASSRGNMNTEAFF. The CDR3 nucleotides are TGCGCCAGCAGCCGGGGCAATATGAACACTGAAGCTTTCTTT.